This TCR beta chain was obtained from a study of technical replicates of blood from a handful of donors. In germline, CDR1 is SEHNR, CDR2 FQNEAQ (reference sequence). There are 14 residues in the CDR3. The V gene lost 4 bases and the J gene lost 4 bases, with 8 bases spanning the gap. TCRdb keeps only in-frame clones here, not all; method: immunoSEQ multiplex PCR. The data show about 73,000 clones, with 85% to 95% seen just once and 0.2% to 0.3% held by the top ten. This clone has only one observation. V gene TRBV7-9 combines with J gene TRBJ1-6, with a possible D match to TRBD1 (5 bases). The TCR sequence derives from a human donor in good health. The specimen sequenced was T cells isolated from PBMCs. CDR3 nucleotides: TGTGCCAGCAGCTCAAGGGGATATAATTCACCCCTCCACTTT. This translates into CASSSRGYNSPLHF. Looking up the rest from reference TRBV7-9 and TRBJ1-6 gives the full variable domain: DTGVSQNPRHKITKRGQNVTFRCDPISEHNRLYWYRQTLGQGPEFLTYFQNEAQLEKSRLLSDRFSAERPKGSFSTLEIQRTEQGDSAMYLCASSSRGYNSPLHFGNGTRLTVT.